This entry describes one T cell receptor beta chain. Trimming took 6 bases from V and 7 from J; bases not matched to a gene: 5. CDR3 length: 14 residues. CDR1 MNHEY and CDR2 SMNVEV come from the germline V gene (reference sequence). Only in-frame clones appear in the TCRdb table, and some are missing; sequencing was by immunoSEQ multiplex PCR. The table lists 400,000 to 500,000 clones, more than 70% of them singletons, with about 1.5% in the top ten. Residents of under 25 US areas, aged about 18 to 95 years, made up the participants. The data derive from a study of blood T cell repertoires in COVID-19. Overall study: From the United States, Italy and Spain came samples of acute and convalescent COVID-19. Sources were T cells, B-cell-depleted T cells, or PBMCs; the material itself was cDNA or gDNA.

The genes are TRBV27 and TRBJ1-4; TRBD1 matches at 10 bases. Sequencing input: PBMCs or T cells enriched from blood (not recorded which). This receptor was identified in a woman in her late teens or twenties who had been exposed to COVID-19. In nucleotides, the CDR3 is TGTGCCAGCAGCCTGACAGGGGGCGGTGAAAAACTGTTTTTT. It yields the protein CASSLTGGGEKLFF.